This T cell receptor beta chain was recorded in a study of cytomegalovirus exposure and HLA in healthy donors. On the study more broadly: Around 77 million unique TCRs from HLA-typed donors made up an early data release. When 350 to 400 donors were genotyped, 81% of them were found to fall in the Caucasian-associated ancestry cluster. Study outcomes and limitations: Most of the TCR beta V segments (in an earlier analysis) were productive either about 87% or about 30% of the time. A few CMV-associated chains proved CMV antigen-specific in vitro.

The PCR had 60 Vbeta and 13 Jbeta primers. Clones were sequenced by immunoSEQ multiplex PCR, and TCRdb holds only the in-frame ones, with some missing. Of roughly 150,000 clones listed, around 86% were seen once; the top ten hold over 0.95%. Concerning this clone: Its antigen is as yet unknown.

There are 14 residues in the CDR3. V lost 6 bases and J lost 7; bases outside the gene matches: 13. Germline V CDR1 and CDR2: SQVTM, ANQGSEA. The source is a female donor in good health and CMV-seronegative. The material sequenced was PBMCs. The chain joins TRBV29-1 to TRBJ2-7; 9 nucleotides match TRBD1. CDR3 nucleotides: TGCAGCGTACACTCCGGGACAGGGCGTGGAGAGCAGTACTTC. Its translation is CSVHSGTGRGEQYF.